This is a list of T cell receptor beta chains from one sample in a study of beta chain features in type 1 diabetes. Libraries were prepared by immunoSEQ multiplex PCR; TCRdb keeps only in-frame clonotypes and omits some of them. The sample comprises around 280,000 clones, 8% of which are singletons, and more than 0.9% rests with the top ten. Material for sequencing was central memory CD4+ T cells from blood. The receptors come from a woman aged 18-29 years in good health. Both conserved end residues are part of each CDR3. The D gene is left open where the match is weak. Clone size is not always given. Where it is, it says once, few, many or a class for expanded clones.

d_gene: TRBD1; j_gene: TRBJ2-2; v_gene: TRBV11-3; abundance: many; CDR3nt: TGTGCCAGCAGCTCACAGGGGGCGCAGAACACCGGGGAGCTGTTTTTT; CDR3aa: CASSSQGAQNTGELFF
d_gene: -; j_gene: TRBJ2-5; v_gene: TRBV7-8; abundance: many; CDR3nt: TGTGCCAGCAGCCCCTCGGGACATCCCTGGGAGACCCAGTACTTC; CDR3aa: CASSPSGHPWETQYF
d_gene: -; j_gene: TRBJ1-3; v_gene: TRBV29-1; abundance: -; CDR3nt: TGCAGCGTTGGAGATCAGGCTGGAAACACCATATATTTT; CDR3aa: CSVGDQAGNTIYF
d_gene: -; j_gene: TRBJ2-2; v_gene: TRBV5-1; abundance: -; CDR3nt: TGCGCCAGCAGCATCCGGACCGGGGGCGACACCGGGGAGCTGTTTTTT; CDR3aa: CASSIRTGGDTGELFF
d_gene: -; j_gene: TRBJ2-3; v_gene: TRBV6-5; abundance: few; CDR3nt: TGTGCCAGCAGTCGGGGACTTGGAACGGATACGCAGTATTTT; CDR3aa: CASSRGLGTDTQYF
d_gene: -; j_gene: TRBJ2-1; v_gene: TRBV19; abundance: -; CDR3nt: TGTGCCAGTAGTGGAGGGGAATTGAGATCCTACAATGAGCAGTTCTTC; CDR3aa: CASSGGELRSYNEQFF
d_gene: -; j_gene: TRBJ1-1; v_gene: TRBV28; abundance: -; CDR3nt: TGTGCCTCCGGGGGGGCGTTCCCCCGTGAAGCTTTCTTT; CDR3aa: CASGGAFPREAFF
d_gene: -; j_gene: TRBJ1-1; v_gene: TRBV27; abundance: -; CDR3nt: TGTGCCAGCAGTTACCGCGGGGGGGTCGACACTGAAGCTTTCTTT; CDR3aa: CASSYRGGVDTEAFF
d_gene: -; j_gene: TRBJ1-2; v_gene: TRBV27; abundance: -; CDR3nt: TGTGCCAGCAGGATGACAGCGAACTATGGCTACACCTTC; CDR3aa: CASRMTANYGYTF
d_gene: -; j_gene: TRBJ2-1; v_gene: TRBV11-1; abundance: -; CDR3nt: TGTGCCAGCAGCCCCTACAGGAGCTCCTACAATGAGCAGTTCTTC; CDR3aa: CASSPYRSSYNEQFF
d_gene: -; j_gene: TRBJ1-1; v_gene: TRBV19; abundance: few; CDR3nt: TGTGCCAGTAGTCCATGGACCGACCTCTCCACTGAAGCTTTCTTT; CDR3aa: CASSPWTDLSTEAFF
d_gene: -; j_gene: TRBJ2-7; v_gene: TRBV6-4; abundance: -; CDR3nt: TGTGCCAGAGGCTCGAGGAGTCCCTACGAGCAGTACTTC; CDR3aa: CARGSRSPYEQYF
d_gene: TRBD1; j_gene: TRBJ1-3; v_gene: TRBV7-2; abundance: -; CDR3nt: TGTGCCAGCAGCTTCATGACAGGGAACTCTGGAAACACCATATATTTT; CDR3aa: CASSFMTGNSGNTIYF
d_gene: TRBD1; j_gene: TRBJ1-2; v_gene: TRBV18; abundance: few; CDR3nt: TGTGCCAGCTCCGGGACAGGGGATTATGGCTACACCTTC; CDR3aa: CASSGTGDYGYTF
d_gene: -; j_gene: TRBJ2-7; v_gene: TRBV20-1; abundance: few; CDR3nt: TGCAGTGCACCGGCTGGCTACGAGCAGTACTTC; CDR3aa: CSAPAGYEQYF
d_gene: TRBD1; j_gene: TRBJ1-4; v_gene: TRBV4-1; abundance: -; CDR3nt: TGCGCCAGCAGCCAACCCGGGACAGGGTCTGAAAAACTGTTTTTT; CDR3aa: CASSQPGTGSEKLFF
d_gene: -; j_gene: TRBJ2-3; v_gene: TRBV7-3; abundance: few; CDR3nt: TGTGCCAGCAGCTTAACGGACGGGGCCCCCAGTTATTTT; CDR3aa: CASSLTDGAPSYF
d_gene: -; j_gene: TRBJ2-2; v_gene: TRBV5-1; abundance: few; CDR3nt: TGCGCCAGCAGCTTCGGGACATCAAACACCGGGGAGCTGTTTTTT; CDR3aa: CASSFGTSNTGELFF
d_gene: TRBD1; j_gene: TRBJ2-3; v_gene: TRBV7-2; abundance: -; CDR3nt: TGTGCCAGCAGCCCCTACGGACAGGGCGGGGATACGCAGTATTTT; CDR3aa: CASSPYGQGGDTQYF
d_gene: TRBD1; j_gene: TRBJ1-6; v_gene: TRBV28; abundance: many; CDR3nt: TGTGCCAGCAGGTCCCGGGACAGGGTGAATTCACCCCTCCACTTT; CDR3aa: CASRSRDRVNSPLHF
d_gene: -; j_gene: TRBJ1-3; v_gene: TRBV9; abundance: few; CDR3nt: TGTGCCAGCAGCCCCATGGGGGGACGGAGCTCTGGAAACACCATATATTTT; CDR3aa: CASSPMGGRSSGNTIYF
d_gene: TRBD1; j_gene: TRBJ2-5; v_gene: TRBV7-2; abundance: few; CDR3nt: TGTGCCAGCAGCGCCCCGGGACAGGGTGGGACCCAGTACTTC; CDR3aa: CASSAPGQGGTQYF